The 12 T cell receptor beta chains presented below share a single source sample, sequenced in a study of shared clonotypes between healthy human individuals. Using immunoSEQ multiplex PCR, the repertoire was profiled, and TCRdb retains in-frame clones only, with some absent. The table lists some 1,400,000 clones, more than 95% of them singletons, with roughly 1.1% in the top ten. The specimen was naive CD4+ T cells sorted from blood. Indicated subset: CD45RA+ positively selected. These receptors were collected from a man younger than 45 in good health.

The V and J genes are TRBV19 and TRBJ1-3; no definite D call. Germline CDR1 reads LNHDA; CDR2 reads SQIVND (reference sequence). Trimming removed 5 bases from V and 4 bases from J, with 9 bases in between. The CDR3 is 13 amino acids. The CDR3 DNA reads as TGTGCCAGTAGTTTACTAGACGGAAACACCATATATTTT. Its protein product is CASSLLDGNTIYF.

The V and J genes are TRBV6-5 and TRBJ2-3, with 7 bases fitting TRBD2. The CDR3 covers 13 residues. Germline assignment: CDR1 MNHEY and CDR2 SVGAGI. V was pared by 5 bases and J by 11 bases, with 10 bases of the junction left unmatched. CDR3 region: CASSGTINGLQYF. The CDR3 DNA reads TGTGCCAGCAGTGGGACTATTAACGGCCTGCAGTATTTT.

This chain uses TRBV10-1 with TRBJ2-2; possibly TRBD2 for D (6 bases). Between the trimmed V and J ends, which lost 5 bases and 6 bases, there was a span of 10 bases. The CDR3 totals 13 residues. The germline V gene has CDR1 WNHNN and CDR2 SYGVQD (reference sequence). The CDR3 loop reads CASSRGSSGELFF. The DNA for the CDR3 is TGCGCCAGCAGTCGGGGGAGTTCCGGGGAGCTGTTTTTT.

V gene TRBV20-1 combines with J gene TRBJ2-5, with 7 bases matching TRBD1. V lost 7 bases, J lost 3 bases, and 2 bases stayed unmatched. In germline, CDR1 is DFQATT, CDR2 SNEGSKA (reference sequence). The CDR3 has 11 amino acids. The DNA of the CDR3 is TGCAGTGAACAGGGGAAAGAGACCCAGTACTTC. This gives the protein CSEQGKETQYF.

The chain carries TRBV7-2 and TRBJ2-5; 10 bases match TRBD1. Trimming took 5 bases from V and 6 from J; bases not matched to a gene: 6. The germline gives CDR1 SGHTA, CDR2 FQGNSA. The CDR3 totals 14 residues. The CDR3 here is CASSPTGGAKTQYF. The CDR3 DNA sequence: TGTGCCAGCAGCCCGACAGGGGGCGCGAAGACCCAGTACTTC.

This clone turned up a few times. The CDR3 does not end in the conserved phenylalanine or tryptophan, so this is likely a read error. The limits of the CDR3 on the DNA are not certain, so only TCRdb's listed CDR3 is given. V and J are TRBV18 and TRBJ1-2; the DNA was not compared with TRBD1, the D call given in the table. Germline loops: CDR1 KGHSH, CDR2 LQKENI. The CDR3 is 13 residues long, counting both termini. CDR3 loop: CASSPATQGETAP.

CDR3 amino acids: CASSLGQGPSTDTQYF. CDR3 sequence (DNA): TGTGCCAGCAGCTTAGGTCAGGGACCCAGCACAGATACGCAGTATTTT. The V call is TRBV7-2, the J call TRBJ2-3; D could derive from TRBD1 or TRBD2 (5 bases each). CDR1 is SGHTA and CDR2 is FQGNSA in the germline V gene. The CDR3 totals 16 residues. The germline V and J ends were trimmed by 1 base and 0 bases, with 11 bases remaining between them.

The J gene is TRBJ2-7, the V gene TRBV30; 12 nucleotides line up with TRBD2. Germline V gives CDR1 GTSNPN, CDR2 SVGIG (reference sequence). CDR3 length: 18 amino acids. Trimming cost V 0 bases and J 5 bases; bases outside gene matches: 14. In DNA form, the CDR3 reads TGTGCCTGGAGTGTACTCACTAGCGGGAGGCCGGTGGGCCACGAGCAGTACTTC. Residues: CAWSVLTSGRPVGHEQYF.

This clone was found once. This chain uses TRBV9 with TRBJ2-3; 8 positions match TRBD2. The V gene's germline CDR1 is SGDLS and CDR2 YYNGEE. This CDR3 is built from 15 residues. V lost 6 bases, J lost 4 bases, and 10 bases stayed unmatched. The CDR3 protein is CASTTGTGGSDTQYF. CDR3 nucleotides: TGTGCCAGCACCACGGGGACGGGAGGGTCAGATACGCAGTATTTT.

The chain's CDR3 is CASSYLGEGAAGEYF. Written as DNA, the CDR3 is TGTGCCAGCAGTTACCTAGGCGAGGGGGCGGCGGGGGAGTACTTC. The chain recombines TRBV6-5 with TRBJ2-7, with D perhaps matching TRBD1 or TRBD2 (7 bases each). Trimming cost V 2 bases and J 11 bases, with 22 bases left between them. Per the germline V gene, CDR1 is MNHEY and CDR2 is SVGAGI. The CDR3 has 15 residues.

This clone has just one count. The gene calls are TRBV19 and TRBJ2-5; 15 bases line up with TRBD2. CDR1 and CDR2 (germline): LNHDA, SQIVND (reference sequence). The CDR3 length is 18 residues. Unmatched junction bases numbered 6, after V lost 3 bases and J lost 1 base. CDR3 in amino acids: CASSIGLAGGLSQETQYF. CDR3 sequence (DNA): TGTGCCAGTAGTATCGGACTAGCGGGAGGGCTGTCCCAAGAGACCCAGTACTTC.

The chain recombines TRBV5-1 with TRBJ2-1; 14 bases agree with TRBD2. Germline trimming cut 5 bases from V and 9 bases from J; bases unmatched to any gene: 7. This CDR3 comprises 15 residues. Germline V gene sequence: CDR1 SGHRS, CDR2 YFSETQ. The CDR3 nucleotides are TGCGCCAGCAGTTCCCTGGGACTAGCGGGAGTTGAGCAGTTCTTC. This encodes CASSSLGLAGVEQFF.